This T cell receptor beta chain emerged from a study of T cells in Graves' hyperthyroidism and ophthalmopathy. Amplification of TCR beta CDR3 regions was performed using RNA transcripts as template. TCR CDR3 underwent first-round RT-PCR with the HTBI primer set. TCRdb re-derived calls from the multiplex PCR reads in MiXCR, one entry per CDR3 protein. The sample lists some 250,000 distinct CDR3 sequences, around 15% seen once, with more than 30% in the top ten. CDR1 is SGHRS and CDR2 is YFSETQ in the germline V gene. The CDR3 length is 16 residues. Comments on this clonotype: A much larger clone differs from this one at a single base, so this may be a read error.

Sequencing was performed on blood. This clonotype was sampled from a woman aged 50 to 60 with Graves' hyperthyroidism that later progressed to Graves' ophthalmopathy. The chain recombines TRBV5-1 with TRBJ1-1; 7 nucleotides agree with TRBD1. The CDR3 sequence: CASSRGGGRGDTEALF. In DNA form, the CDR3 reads TGCGCCAGCAGCCGGGGAGGGGGCAGGGGAGACACTGAAGCTCTCTTT.